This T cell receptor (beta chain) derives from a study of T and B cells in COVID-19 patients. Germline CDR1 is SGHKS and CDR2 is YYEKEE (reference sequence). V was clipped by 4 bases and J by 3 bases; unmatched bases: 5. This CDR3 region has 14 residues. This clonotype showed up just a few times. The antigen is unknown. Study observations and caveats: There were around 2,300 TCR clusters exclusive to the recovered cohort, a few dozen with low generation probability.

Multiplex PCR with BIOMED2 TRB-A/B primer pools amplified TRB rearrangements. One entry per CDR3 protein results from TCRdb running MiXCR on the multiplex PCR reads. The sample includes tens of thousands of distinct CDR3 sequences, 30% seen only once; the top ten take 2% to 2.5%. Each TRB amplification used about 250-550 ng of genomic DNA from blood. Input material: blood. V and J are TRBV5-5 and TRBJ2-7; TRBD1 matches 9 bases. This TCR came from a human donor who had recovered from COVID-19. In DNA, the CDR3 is TGTGCCAGCAGCCGGGACAGGGCGGGCTACGAGCAGTACTTC. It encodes CASSRDRAGYEQYF.